A selection of T cell receptor beta chains follows, all from one sample in a study of blood T cell repertoires in COVID-19. Measured with immunoSEQ multiplex PCR; TCRdb has only the in-frame clones, and not every one. The sample carries over 150,000 clones, about 88% recorded once. Sequenced: PBMCs or T cells enriched from blood (not recorded which). The receptors derive from a woman in her 30s who had recovered from COVID-19. Each CDR3 is given with its conserved first and last residue. The order of the fields is J gene, V gene, clone size, CDR3 protein. Clone size is given for some rows only: seen once, a few or many times, or a class if the clone is expanded.

j_call: TRBJ1-1
v_call: TRBV9
clone_size: -
cdr3_aa: CASSPLGQGSTEAFF

j_call: TRBJ2-4
v_call: TRBV27
clone_size: -
cdr3_aa: CASSGLGSYRPKNIQYF

j_call: TRBJ2-1
v_call: TRBV9
clone_size: -
cdr3_aa: CASSEGGGGAWNEQFF

j_call: TRBJ2-1
v_call: TRBV3-1/TRBV3-2
clone_size: few
cdr3_aa: CASSQGGLAGGLLNEQFF

j_call: TRBJ2-3
v_call: TRBV5-1
clone_size: -
cdr3_aa: CASSMPSGTDTQYF

j_call: TRBJ1-2
v_call: TRBV28
clone_size: -
cdr3_aa: CASSKGQGAGSYGYTF

j_call: TRBJ1-4
v_call: TRBV2
clone_size: -
cdr3_aa: CASSYGQGGNEKLFF

j_call: TRBJ2-3
v_call: TRBV5-5
clone_size: -
cdr3_aa: CASSPESGLLNTQYF

j_call: TRBJ2-3
v_call: TRBV27
clone_size: -
cdr3_aa: CASSLTGGTQYF

j_call: TRBJ2-1
v_call: TRBV12-5
clone_size: -
cdr3_aa: CASGSIPRDNYNEQFF

j_call: TRBJ1-5
v_call: TRBV5-1
clone_size: -
cdr3_aa: CASSHGMLEGQPQHF

j_call: TRBJ2-1
v_call: TRBV9
clone_size: -
cdr3_aa: CASSVAGSGVNYEQFF

j_call: TRBJ2-1
v_call: TRBV24-1
clone_size: -
cdr3_aa: CATSRTGANEQFF

j_call: TRBJ1-5
v_call: TRBV28
clone_size: -
cdr3_aa: CASINIQGAAQPQHF

j_call: TRBJ2-3
v_call: TRBV18
clone_size: -
cdr3_aa: CASSSPTGRTDTQYF

j_call: TRBJ2-7
v_call: TRBV6-9
clone_size: -
cdr3_aa: CASSTGTGDYEQYF

j_call: TRBJ1-5
v_call: TRBV19
clone_size: -
cdr3_aa: CASSLLRQPQHF

j_call: TRBJ2-5
v_call: TRBV3-1/TRBV3-2
clone_size: -
cdr3_aa: CASGAGPLGTQYF

j_call: TRBJ2-7
v_call: TRBV7-8
clone_size: -
cdr3_aa: CASRAGTGEEQYF

j_call: TRBJ2-7
v_call: TRBV18
clone_size: -
cdr3_aa: CASSPTGGGEQYF

j_call: TRBJ1-1
v_call: TRBV6-6
clone_size: -
cdr3_aa: CASSLGEGPEAFF

j_call: TRBJ2-2
v_call: TRBV2
clone_size: -
cdr3_aa: CASNRGDTGELFF

j_call: TRBJ1-4
v_call: TRBV9
clone_size: -
cdr3_aa: CASSGVGLANEKLFF

j_call: TRBJ1-4
v_call: TRBV2
clone_size: -
cdr3_aa: CASQVVSANEKLFF

j_call: TRBJ2-7
v_call: TRBV15
clone_size: -
cdr3_aa: CATSTATSSYSYEQYF

j_call: TRBJ1-2
v_call: TRBV6-1
clone_size: -
cdr3_aa: CASSEGDRGEGYTF

j_call: TRBJ2-3
v_call: TRBV20-1
clone_size: once
cdr3_aa: CSASPPAVGGTDTQYF

j_call: TRBJ1-1
v_call: TRBV6-1
clone_size: -
cdr3_aa: CASSEQVTNTEAFF

j_call: TRBJ2-1
v_call: TRBV2
clone_size: -
cdr3_aa: CASSEAPLGATYNEQFF

j_call: TRBJ1-2
v_call: TRBV5-1
clone_size: -
cdr3_aa: CASSRGGDYGYTF